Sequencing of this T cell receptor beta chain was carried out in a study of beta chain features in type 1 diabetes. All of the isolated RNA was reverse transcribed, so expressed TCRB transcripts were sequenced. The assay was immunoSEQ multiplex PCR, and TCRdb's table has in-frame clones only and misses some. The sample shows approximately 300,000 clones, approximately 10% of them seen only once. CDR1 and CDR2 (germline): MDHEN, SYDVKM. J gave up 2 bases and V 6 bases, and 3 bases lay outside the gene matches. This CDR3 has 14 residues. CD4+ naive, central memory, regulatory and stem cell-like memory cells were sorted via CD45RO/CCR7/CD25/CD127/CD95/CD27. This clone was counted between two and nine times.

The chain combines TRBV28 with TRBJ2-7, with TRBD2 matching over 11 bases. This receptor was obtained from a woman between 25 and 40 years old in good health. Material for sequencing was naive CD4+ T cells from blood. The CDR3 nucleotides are TGTGCCAGCAGGTGGACTAGCGGGCCCTACGAGCAGTACTTC. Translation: CASRWTSGPYEQYF.